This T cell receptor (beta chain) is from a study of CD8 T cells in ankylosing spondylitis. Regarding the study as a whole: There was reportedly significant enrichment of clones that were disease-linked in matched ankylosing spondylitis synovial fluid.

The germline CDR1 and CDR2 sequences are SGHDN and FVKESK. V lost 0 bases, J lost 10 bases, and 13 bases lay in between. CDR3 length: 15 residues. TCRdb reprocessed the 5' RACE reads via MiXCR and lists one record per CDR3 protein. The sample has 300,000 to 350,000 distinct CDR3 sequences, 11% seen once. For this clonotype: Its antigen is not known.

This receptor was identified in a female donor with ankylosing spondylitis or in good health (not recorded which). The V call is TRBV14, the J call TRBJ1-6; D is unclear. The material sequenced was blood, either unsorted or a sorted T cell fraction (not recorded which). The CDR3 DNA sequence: TGTGCCAGCAGCCAAGAAGCAGGATTGTCCTCACCCCTCCACTTT. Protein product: CASSQEAGLSSPLHF.